The rows below give T cell receptor beta chains drawn from one sample of a study of cytomegalovirus exposure and HLA in healthy donors. Sequencing was performed with immunoSEQ multiplex PCR; in TCRdb, only in-frame clones are kept and a portion is missing. Here the sample spans over 250,000 clones, about 66% being singletons. Sequencing was performed on PBMCs. These receptors all come from a female donor in good health and CMV-seronegative. CDR3s include the opening cysteine and the closing phenylalanine or tryptophan. The D gene is left open where the match is weak. Size is stated for part of the rows, as once, few or many counts, or as a class when the clone is expanded.

D	V	J	size	DNA	CDR3
NA	TRBV27	TRBJ1-4	NA	TGTGCCAGCAGTTTATTAAATGGAGGACCCAATGAAAAACTGTTTTTT	CASSLLNGGPNEKLFF
TRBD2	TRBV10-3	TRBJ2-7	NA	TGTGCCATCAGTGAGTGGGACTATCAATCCTCCTACGAGCAGTACTTC	CAISEWDYQSSYEQYF
NA	TRBV19	TRBJ1-3	NA	TGTGCCAGTAGTGCGGGTGGGCTGAGTGCCCACACTGGAAACACCATATATTTT	CASSAGGLSAHTGNTIYF
TRBD2	TRBV5-1	TRBJ2-1	NA	TGCGCCAGCAGCCAGCGGGAGGCGGGCTACAATGAGCAGTTCTTC	CASSQREAGYNEQFF
NA	TRBV18	TRBJ2-2	NA	TGTGCCAGCTCACCACGGCAGGGAGGAACCGGGGAGCTGTTTTTT	CASSPRQGGTGELFF
NA	TRBV29-1	TRBJ1-3	NA	TGCAGCGTTGCACAGCATTCAAACACCATATATTTT	CSVAQHSNTIYF
TRBD1	TRBV19	TRBJ2-5	NA	TGTGCCAGTAGTATGAGGGACAGGGCTCGAGAGACCCAGTACTTC	CASSMRDRARETQYF
TRBD2	TRBV5-1	TRBJ2-5	NA	TGCGCCAGCAGCCCCGGGAGGGAGGGAGAGACCCAGTACTTC	CASSPGREGETQYF
NA	TRBV9	TRBJ2-5	NA	TGTGCCAGCAGCGTATCCTGGGGAGGAGGAGAGACCCAGTACTTC	CASSVSWGGGETQYF
TRBD2	TRBV6-5	TRBJ2-1	NA	TGTGCCAGCAGTTTAGCGGGAGAAGAGCAGTTCTTC	CASSLAGEEQFF
TRBD1	TRBV5-1	TRBJ1-5	NA	TGCGCCAGCAGCTTGGGTCCCGGGACAGGGTTCAATCAGCCCCAGCATTTT	CASSLGPGTGFNQPQHF
NA	TRBV11-3	TRBJ1-3	NA	TGTGCCAGCAGCTTAGAAAGCAAAAACTCTGGAAACACCATATATTTT	CASSLESKNSGNTIYF
NA	TRBV5-1	TRBJ1-1	NA	TGCGCCAGCACTTACCCAGGGAACACTGAAGCTTTCTTT	CASTYPGNTEAFF
NA	TRBV11-2	TRBJ2-1	NA	TGTGCCAGCAGCGAAAGTAACGGGATAATAGGTCTCTTC	CASSESNGIIGLF
NA	TRBV2	TRBJ2-6	NA	TGTGCCAGCACTAACGACCCTGGGACTCCGATTTTC	CASTNDPGTPIF
TRBD2	TRBV11-2	TRBJ2-5	NA	TGTGCCAGCAGCTTAGATGCCCTAGCGGGAGAATGGGAGACCCAGTACTTC	CASSLDALAGEWETQYF
TRBD1	TRBV6-1	TRBJ1-2	once	TGTGCCAGCAGCCCTTACCAGGGGGCGAGGTTTGGCTACACCTTC	CASSPYQGARFGYTF
TRBD2	TRBV2	TRBJ2-1	NA	TGTGCCAGCAGTGAATTGGCTAGCGGCTACAATGAGCAGTTCTTC	CASSELASGYNEQFF
TRBD1	TRBV5-1	TRBJ2-7	NA	TGCGCCAGCAGCTCCGGTGGGACAGGAGCCTACGAGCAGTACTTC	CASSSGGTGAYEQYF
NA	TRBV5-1	TRBJ1-4	NA	TGCGCCAGCAGCTTGGCCTCGGGTGCTGAGGGCGCTCAGATTTTT	CASSLASGAEGAQIF
TRBD2	TRBV10-3	TRBJ2-1	NA	TGTGCCATCAGGAGCGGTAGCGGGTCCTACAATGAGCAGTTCTTC	CAIRSGSGSYNEQFF
NA	TRBV27	TRBJ2-1	NA	TGTGCCAGCAGACCACAGGAACTCAATGAGCAGTTCTTC	CASRPQELNEQFF
TRBD2	TRBV9	TRBJ2-7	NA	TGTGCCAGCAGCGTAGGCCCCGGAGGCGGGAGCCGTTCCTACGAGCAGTACTTC	CASSVGPGGGSRSYEQYF
NA	TRBV18	TRBJ2-7	NA	TGTGCCAGCTCACCCAGTGACAGCTACGAGCAGTACTTC	CASSPSDSYEQYF
NA	TRBV5-4	TRBJ2-7	NA	TGTGCCAGCAGCTTGGCGGACAGTCTGTACGAGCAGTACTTC	CASSLADSLYEQYF
TRBD2	TRBV4-1	TRBJ2-3	few	TGCGCCAGCAGCCAAAGACTAGCGGGAGATTCACTAGGTACGCAGTATTTT	CASSQRLAGDSLGTQYF
NA	TRBV7-2	TRBJ2-3	NA	TGTGCCAGCAGCTCAAGCTCCCTCAGGTTGTATTTT	CASSSSSLRLYF
TRBD2	TRBV7-8	TRBJ2-2	NA	TGTGCCAGCAGCTTAGAGCCTAGCGGCAACACCGGGGAGCTGTTTTTT	CASSLEPSGNTGELFF
NA	TRBV7-3	TRBJ2-6	few	TGTGCCAGCAGCCCAGAAAACAGTTTCCGCTCTGGGGCCAACGTCCTGACTTTC	CASSPENSFRSGANVLTF
TRBD2	TRBV5-1	TRBJ2-2	NA	TGCGCCAGCAGCTTCCCGGGAGGGGCGAACACCGGGGAGCTGTTTTTT	CASSFPGGANTGELFF
NA	TRBV18	TRBJ1-2	NA	TGTGCCAGCTCCCCGACGACTGATGGCTACACCTTC	CASSPTTDGYTF
NA	TRBV7-9	TRBJ1-3	NA	TGTGCCAGCAGCTCCTTAGGCGGGGTGGGAAACACCATATATTTT	CASSSLGGVGNTIYF
NA	TRBV28	TRBJ1-1	NA	TGTGCCAGCAGTTCGGACACTGAAGCTTTCTTT	CASSSDTEAFF
NA	TRBV15	TRBJ2-3	NA	TGTGCCACCAGCAGAGATACCCGGCAGGAGGGCGCAGATACGCAGTATTTT	CATSRDTRQEGADTQYF
TRBD1	TRBV7-9	TRBJ2-1	NA	TGTGCCAGCAGCGCGTTAACAGGGGGCTCCTACAATGAGCAGTTCTTC	CASSALTGGSYNEQFF
NA	TRBV4-1	TRBJ2-1	NA	TGCGCCAGCAGCCTAGGACTTGTCTACAATGAGCAGTTCTTC	CASSLGLVYNEQFF
TRBD1	TRBV6-1	TRBJ1-2	few	TGTGCCAGCAGTGAGGACAGGGAGAGCTACACCTTC	CASSEDRESYTF
NA	TRBV5-1	TRBJ2-3	NA	TGCGCCAGCAGCTTGTACGGCGGGGGCACAGATACGCAGTATTTT	CASSLYGGGTDTQYF
TRBD2	TRBV30	TRBJ2-3	NA	TGTGCCTGGAGAAAGCGAGGAGCGGGGGCCGCAGATACGCAGTATTTT	CAWRKRGAGAADTQYF
NA	TRBV7-9	TRBJ1-1	few	TGTGCCAGCAGTCCAGGGGAGACTGAAGCTTTCTTT	CASSPGETEAFF
NA	TRBV19	TRBJ1-4	NA	TGTGCCACCTTATCGAGGGTCGGAGCAACTAATGAAAAACTGTTTTTT	CATLSRVGATNEKLFF
NA	TRBV6-5	TRBJ2-5	few	TGTGCCAGCAGTCGGTGGGGGGTTCAAGAGACCCAGTACTTC	CASSRWGVQETQYF
NA	TRBV21-1	TRBJ1-1	NA	TGTGCCAGCAGCTTTCAGATGAACACTGAAGCTTTCTTT	CASSFQMNTEAFF
NA	TRBV6-5	TRBJ1-5	NA	TGTGCCAGCAGTGACGAGGGGGATCAGCCCCAGCATTTT	CASSDEGDQPQHF